This passage covers 20 T cell receptor beta chains from one sample sequenced in a study of human T cells and chemical hapten exposure. TCRdb used MiXCR to reprocess the RACE reads, holding one entry per CDR3 protein. The data show roughly 38,000 distinct CDR3 sequences, 7.5% to 8% seen once. Specified time point: pre-sensitization, week 0. The treatment denotes: therapeutic diphenylcyclopropenone sensitization with weekly scalp DPC. The sample here was whole blood, taken in connection with sensitization to the hapten diphenylcyclopropenone (DPC). The receptors were gathered from a woman aged 50 to 60 with alopecia areata. Some clones in this sample may be carry-over from other donors' samples.

This clonotype was counted at least ten times. The genes are TRBV7-9 and TRBJ2-6; TRBD1 matches 8 bases. Germline CDR1 reads SEHNR; CDR2 reads FQNEAQ (reference sequence). The V and J ends lost 3 bases and 0 bases, in that order; junction bases with no gene match: 7. This CDR3 contains 18 residues. As DNA, the CDR3 is TGTGCCAGCAGCTTCACAGGGGGGACTCTCTCTGGGGCCAACGTCCTGACTTTC. It encodes CASSFTGGTLSGANVLTF.

This clonotype was observed a handful of times. The V call is TRBV18, the J call TRBJ1-1; possible D gene TRBD1, 5 bases. Deletions cut 3 bases from V and 8 bases from J, with 16 bases between. CDR3 length: 14 amino acids. The V gene's germline CDR1 is KGHSH and CDR2 LQKENI. The CDR3 loop reads CASSPSGAAGEAFF. The CDR3 DNA sequence: TGTGCCAGCTCACCGTCGGGAGCGGCAGGGGAAGCTTTCTTT.

This clonotype was counted ten times or more. This sequence joins TRBV6-2 or TRBV6-3 and TRBJ1-2; D ambiguous. The germline CDR1 and CDR2 sequences are MNHEY and SVGEGT. V gave up 6 bases and J gave up 1 base, with 9 bases separating them. This CDR3 is 13 amino acids long. The CDR3 coding sequence is TGTGCCAGCAGGGCCGATGTTAACTATGGCTACACCTTC. Encoded protein: CASRADVNYGYTF.

Ten or more counts support this clonotype. V gene TRBV29-1 combines with J gene TRBJ2-1; D is unresolved. V gave up 3 bases and J gave up 6 bases, with 15 bases separating them. Germline lookup yields CDR1 SQVTM and CDR2 ANQGSEA. The CDR3 sequence is 14 residues long. CDR3 nucleotides: TGCAGCGTTGACTCTGGGATCAACATCAATGAGCAGTTCTTC. Amino acids: CSVDSGININEQFF.

The CDR3 sequence is CASRIGQAFYEQYF. The CDR3 bases are TGTGCCAGCAGGATCGGACAGGCTTTTTACGAGCAGTACTTC. The gene calls are TRBV6-5 and TRBJ2-7; the match to TRBD1 covers 7 bases. The CDR3 sequence is 14 residues long. With V trimmed by 6 bases and J by 4 bases, 9 bases remained unmatched. Germline V gives CDR1 MNHEY, CDR2 SVGAGI.

This clonotype has ten or more counts. The gene calls are TRBV6-5 and TRBJ2-1; unclear D gene. V lost 8 bases and J lost 6, with 17 bases in between. Germline CDR1 and CDR2: MNHEY and SVGAGI. The CDR3 extends over 14 amino acids. CDR3 nucleotides: TGTGCCAGCCGCGCCCTGATCCCAAGCAATGAGCAGTTCTTC. Amino acids: CASRALIPSNEQFF.

The J gene is TRBJ2-3, the V gene TRBV5-1; D unresolved. Trimming cost V 4 bases and J 0 bases, with 3 bases left between them. This CDR3 is 12 amino acids long. Germline CDR1 is SGHRS and CDR2 is YFSETQ. The CDR3 reads CASSQSTDTQYF. The CDR3 coding sequence is TGCGCCAGCAGCCAGAGCACAGATACGCAGTATTTT.

This clonotype was recorded many times. This sequence joins TRBV18 and TRBJ2-1; D possibly corresponds to TRBD2 (6 bases). The CDR3 extends over 15 amino acids. Trimming took 2 bases from V and 2 from J, leaving 10 bases between them. The V gene's germline CDR1 is KGHSH and CDR2 LQKENI. The CDR3 spells CASSPGTAAYNEQFF. CDR3 in DNA: TGTGCCAGCTCACCAGGGACTGCAGCCTACAATGAGCAGTTCTTC.

This clonotype has ten or more counts. This chain joins TRBV19 and TRBJ2-7; D remains ambiguous. Germline values: CDR1 LNHDA, CDR2 SQIVND (reference sequence). This CDR3 spans 15 amino acids. V lost 5 bases and J 4 bases, leaving 18 bases between the germline ends. The CDR3 loop is CASSFGPPGRYEQYF. As DNA, the CDR3 is TGTGCCAGTAGTTTCGGGCCCCCCGGAAGGTACGAGCAGTACTTC.

This clonotype has a count of ten or more. The gene calls are TRBV7-9 and TRBJ2-5; 8 bases align to TRBD2. This CDR3 region has 14 residues. Germline V lookup: CDR1 SEHNR, CDR2 FQNEAQ (reference sequence). Losses at the gene ends were 5 bases for V and 4 bases for J; bases not matched to a gene: 6. CDR3 loop: CASSTGLAGETQYF. The CDR3 DNA follows: TGTGCCAGCAGCACCGGACTAGCAGGAGAGACCCAGTACTTC. The full variable domain, rest sourced from reference TRBV7-9 and TRBJ2-5, is DTGVSQNPRHKITKRGQNVTFRCDPISEHNRLYWYRQTLGQGPEFLTYFQNEAQLEKSRLLSDRFSAERPKGSFSTLEIQRTEQGDSAMYLCASSTGLAGETQYFGPGTRLLVL.

This clonotype was seen many times. The genes are TRBV7-3 and TRBJ2-6, with D unresolved. The CDR3 covers 16 residues. Deletions cut 6 bases from V and 0 bases from J, with 12 bases between. CDR1 is SGHTA, CDR2 FQGTGA, per germline. The CDR3 nucleotides are TGTGCCAGCAGACCTGGGCCGGGCTCTGGGGCCAACGTCCTGACTTTC. It specifies CASRPGPGSGANVLTF.

This clonotype occurred many times. The chain joins TRBV5-4 to TRBJ2-2, with 10 bases fitting TRBD2. The CDR3 has 16 amino acids. Germline trimming cut 4 bases from V and 6 bases from J; bases unmatched to any gene: 9. Germline values: CDR1 SGHNT, CDR2 YYREEE (reference sequence). CDR3 protein: CASSPLAGAEPGELFF. The CDR3 DNA is TGTGCCAGCAGCCCGCTAGCGGGAGCGGAACCCGGGGAGCTGTTTTTT.

This clonotype was seen a handful of times. For the CDR3, the DNA is TGTGCCAGCAGCCAAGAAAACAGAAACACCGGGGAGCTGTTTTTT. The encoded protein is CASSQENRNTGELFF. This chain links TRBV4-2 with TRBJ2-2, with unresolved D. Trimming pared 0 bases from V and 2 bases from J, leaving 7 bases between. The CDR3 runs 15 residues. CDR1 is LGHNA, CDR2 YNFKEQ, per germline.

The rearrangement joins TRBV10-3 to TRBJ2-1; either TRBD1 or TRBD2 may fit D (5 bases each). In germline, CDR1 is ENHRY, CDR2 SYGVKD. The CDR3 sequence is 16 residues long. Trimming removed 4 bases at V and 1 base at J, with 14 bases between. DNA of the CDR3: TGTGCCATCAGTGGGGCTATAGGGACGTCCTACAATGAGCAGTTCTTC. This gives the protein CAISGAIGTSYNEQFF.

With regard to this clonotype: Just one base apart from a much larger clone, this may be a read error. The CDR3 reads CASILVGRETQYF. The CDR3 DNA reads as TGTGCCAGCATCTTAGTCGGCAGGGAGACCCAGTACTTC. This chain links TRBV7-2 with TRBJ2-5; unclear D gene. CDR1 and CDR2 (germline): SGHTA, FQGNSA. The CDR3 spans 13 residues.

This clonotype has ten or more counts. The chain has TRBV12-3 or TRBV12-4 and TRBJ1-2; perhaps TRBD1 as D (6 bases). V shed 5 bases and J shed 5 bases, with 15 bases lying between them. The CDR3 contains 14 residues. The CDR3 DNA sequence: TGTGCCAGCAGTCCCGGGCGGGGGCCTTATGGCTACACCTTC. Its translation is CASSPGRGPYGYTF.

Ten or more counts support this clonotype. V usage is TRBV6-2 or TRBV6-3 and J usage is TRBJ1-2, with unresolved D. V gave up 2 bases and J gave up 5 bases, with 9 bases separating them. From germline, CDR1 is MNHEY and CDR2 SVGEGT. The CDR3 length is 13 residues. The CDR3 sequence: CASSYTAQYGYTF. DNA for the CDR3: TGTGCCAGCAGTTACACAGCCCAGTATGGCTACACCTTC.

The chain carries TRBV6-5 and TRBJ2-6, with no clear D. This CDR3 comprises 15 residues. Germline V gives CDR1 MNHEY, CDR2 SVGAGI. Trimming cost V 4 bases and J 5 bases, with 12 bases left between them. This CDR3 reads CASSFTPDRANVLTF. CDR3 coding DNA: TGTGCCAGCAGTTTCACCCCGGACCGGGCCAACGTCCTGACTTTC.

This clonotype was seen only a few times. The chain recombines TRBV6-2 or TRBV6-3 with TRBJ2-5; D unclear. The CDR3 loop spans 13 amino acids. The germline CDR1 and CDR2 sequences are MNHEY and SVGEGT. V was cut by 2 bases and J by 7 bases, with 11 bases left in between. This chain's CDR3 is CASSYAWAGTQYF. CDR3 DNA: TGTGCCAGCAGTTACGCCTGGGCCGGGACCCAGTACTTC.

This clonotype was recorded at least ten times. The rearrangement joins TRBV7-6 to TRBJ2-1; 7 bases agree with TRBD1. The CDR3 has 15 residues. V was clipped by 5 bases and J by 9 bases; unmatched bases: 13. The germline gives CDR1 SGHVS, CDR2 FNYEAQ. CDR3 amino acids: CASSLDRERGSEQFF. CDR3 sequence (DNA): TGTGCCAGCAGCCTAGACAGGGAACGAGGTAGTGAGCAGTTCTTC. Full variable domain (missing parts from reference TRBV7-6 and TRBJ2-1): GAGVSQSPRYKVTKRGQDVALRCDPISGHVSLYWYRQALGQGPEFLTYFNYEAQQDKSGLPNDRFSAERPEGSISTLTIQRTEQRDSAMYRCASSLDRERGSEQFFGPGTRLTVL.